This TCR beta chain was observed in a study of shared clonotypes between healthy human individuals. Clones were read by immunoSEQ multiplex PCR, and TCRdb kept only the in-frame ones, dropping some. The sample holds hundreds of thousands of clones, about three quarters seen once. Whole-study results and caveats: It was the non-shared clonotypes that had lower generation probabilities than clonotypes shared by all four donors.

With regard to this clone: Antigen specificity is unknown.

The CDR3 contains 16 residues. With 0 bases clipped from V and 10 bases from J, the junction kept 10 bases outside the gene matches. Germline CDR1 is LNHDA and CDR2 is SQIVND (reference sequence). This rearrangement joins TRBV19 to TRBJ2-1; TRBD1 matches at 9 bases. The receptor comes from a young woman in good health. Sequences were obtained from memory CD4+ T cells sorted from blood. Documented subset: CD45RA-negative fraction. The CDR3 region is CASSIDPGTGLREQFF. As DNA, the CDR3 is TGTGCCAGTAGTATAGACCCCGGGACAGGGTTGAGGGAGCAGTTCTTC.